This T cell receptor (beta chain) was obtained from a study of human CD8 memory T cell subsets (dated by TCRdb to the early 2020s). Context from the whole study: To assess how stem-like (TSTEM), progenitor exhausted-like (TPEX) and effector memory CD8+ T cell subsets are clonally related, the TCRbeta repertoires of these three subsets were compared. TCRbeta repertoires were obtained from TSTEM, TPEX and effector memory subsets contributed by each of roughly 6 donors. General conclusions and limits of the study: Normalized Shannon-Wiener diversity was similarly high in the TSTEM and TPEX subsets, while the effector memory subsets were comparatively less diverse. The stem-like TSTEM and TPEX subsets each shared clonotypes with effector memory cells, but the TSTEM and TPEX repertoires had minimal overlap with each other, suggesting distinct antigen spectra. Sequencing was limited to TCRbeta chains, and the repertoire comparisons were based on about six donors analyzed with paired t-tests and Bonferroni correction. Greater repertoire diversity in TSTEM than in TPEX subsets was suggested by Chao1 estimates, potentially reflecting a broader range of specificities.

Peripheral blood mononuclear cells were isolated from healthy donor buffy coats by density gradient separation. In the study, negative magnetic separation with EasySep or MojoSort CD8+ T cell isolation kits was used to enrich total CD8+ T cells. An RNeasy Mini Kit was used to extract total RNA from duplicate vials of some 160,000 sorted CD8+ T cells per subset. PBMCs were used either fresh or after cryopreservation in fetal bovine serum containing approximately 10% DMSO. CD8+ T cell subsets were sorted to purity by fluorescence-activated cell sorting on a FACSAria III. A Human TCR Profiling Kit was used to prepare UMI-labeled 5' RACE TCRbeta libraries. Every TCRbeta library was prepared in parallel with an identical number of PCR cycles. The authors' pipeline ran thus. The number of functional CDR3beta clonotypes in each TCRbeta library ranged from roughly 3,000 to 20,000. UMI extraction and consensus assembly used MIGEC 1.2.9, requiring at least three reads per UMI. MiXCR 3.0.3 was used to extract in-frame CDR3beta repertoires. Each sample was downsampled to 42,000 randomly selected UMIs before diversity metrics were computed in VDJtools 1.2.1. Repertoire overlap metrics D, R and F2 were calculated in VDJtools for the top 3,000 clones of each sample pair. TCRdb reprocessed the reads and provides one entry for every CDR3 protein sequence; no DNA is given. V and J calls and clone size were set by TCRdb, not the authors. This sample's table has entries for around 4,000 distinct CDR3 sequences. Less than 20% of the sample goes to the ten largest clones.

There are 12 amino acids in the CDR3, from cysteine to phenylalanine inclusive. No DNA is listed. The CDR1 and CDR2 encoded by the germline V gene are SNHLY and FYNNEI. This clonotype qualifies as medium-sized (0.01 to 0.1%) by its frequency, with no count on file. Its antigen target is currently unknown. This sequence uses TRBV2 and TRBJ1-1. The source of this sequence is a human donor in good health. The sample taken for sequencing was CD8+ T cells from PBMCs. The CDR3 protein sequence reads: CASTHMNTEAFF.